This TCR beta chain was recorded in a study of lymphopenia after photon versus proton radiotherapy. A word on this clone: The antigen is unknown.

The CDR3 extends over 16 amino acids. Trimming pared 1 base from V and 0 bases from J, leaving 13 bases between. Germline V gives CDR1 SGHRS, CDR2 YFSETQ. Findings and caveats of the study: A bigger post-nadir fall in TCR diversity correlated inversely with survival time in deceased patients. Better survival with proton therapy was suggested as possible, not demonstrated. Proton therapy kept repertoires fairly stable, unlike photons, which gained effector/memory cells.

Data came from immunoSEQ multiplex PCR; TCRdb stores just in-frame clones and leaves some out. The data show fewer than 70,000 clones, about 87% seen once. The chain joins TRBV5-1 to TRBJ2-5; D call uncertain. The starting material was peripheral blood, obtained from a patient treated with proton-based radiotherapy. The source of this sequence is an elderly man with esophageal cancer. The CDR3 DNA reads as TGCGCCAGCAGCTTGCTTAGTTCGAGTTACCAAGAGACCCAGTACTTC. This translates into CASSLLSSSYQETQYF.